This T cell receptor beta chain was observed in a study of T cells in localized non-small cell lung cancer. Study outcomes and limitations: Adjacent lung tissue had a median around 50 of the top 100 clones found in the tumor.

CDR3 length equals 16 residues. The V segment lost 3 bases and the J segment 2 bases; nucleotides outside the gene matches: 8. Per the germline V gene, CDR1 is LNHDA and CDR2 is SQIVND (reference sequence). Some clones are missing from TCRdb's copy, which holds only in-frame ones; the method was immunoSEQ multiplex PCR. This repertoire shows tens of thousands of clones, roughly 86% found once; its top ten account for around an eighth. To note about this clone: The target antigen is unknown.

This clonotype was obtained from a female donor of 60 years or more with stage I lung adenocarcinoma. The V gene is TRBV19, the J gene TRBJ2-5; TRBD2 matches at 8 bases. The sequencing used peripheral blood, collected before any cancer treatment. CDR3 region: CASSIASGGSQETQYF. CDR3 bases: TGTGCCAGTAGTATCGCGTCGGGGGGGAGTCAAGAGACCCAGTACTTC.